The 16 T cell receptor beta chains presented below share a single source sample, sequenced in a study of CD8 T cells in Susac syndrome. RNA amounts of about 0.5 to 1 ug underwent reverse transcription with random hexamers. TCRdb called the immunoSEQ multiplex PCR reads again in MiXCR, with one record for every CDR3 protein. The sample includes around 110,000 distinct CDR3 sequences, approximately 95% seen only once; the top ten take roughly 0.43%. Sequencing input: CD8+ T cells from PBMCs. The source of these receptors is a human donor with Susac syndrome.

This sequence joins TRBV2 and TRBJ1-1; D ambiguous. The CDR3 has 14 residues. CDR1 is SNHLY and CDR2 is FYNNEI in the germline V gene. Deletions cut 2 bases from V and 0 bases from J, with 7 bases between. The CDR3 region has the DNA TGTGCCAGCAGTGAACCGAAAATGAACACTGAAGCTTTCTTT. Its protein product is CASSEPKMNTEAFF. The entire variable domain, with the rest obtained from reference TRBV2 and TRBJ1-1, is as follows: EPEVTQTPSHQVTQMGQEVILRCVPISNHLYFYWYRQILGQKVEFLVSFYNNEISEKSEIFDDQFSVERPDGSNFTLKIRSTKLEDSAMYFCASSEPKMNTEAFFGQGTRLTVV.

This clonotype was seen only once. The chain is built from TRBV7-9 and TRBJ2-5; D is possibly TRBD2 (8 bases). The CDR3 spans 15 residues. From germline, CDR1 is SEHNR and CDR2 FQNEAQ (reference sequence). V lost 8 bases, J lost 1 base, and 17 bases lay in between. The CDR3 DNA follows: TGTGCCAGCCTGTTAGCGGGGACAGCCCAAGAGACCCAGTACTTC. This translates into CASLLAGTAQETQYF.

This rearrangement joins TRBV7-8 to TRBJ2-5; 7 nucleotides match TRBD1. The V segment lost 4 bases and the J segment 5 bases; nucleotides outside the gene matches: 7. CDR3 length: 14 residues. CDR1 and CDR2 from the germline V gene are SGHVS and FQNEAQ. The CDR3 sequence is CASSSDRASETQYF. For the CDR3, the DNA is TGTGCCAGCAGCTCTGACAGGGCGAGCGAGACCCAGTACTTC.

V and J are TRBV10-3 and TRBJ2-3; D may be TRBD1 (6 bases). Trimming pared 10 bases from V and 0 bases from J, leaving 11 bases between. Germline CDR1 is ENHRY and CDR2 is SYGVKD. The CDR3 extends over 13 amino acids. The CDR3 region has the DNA TGTGCCACTTGCACAGGGAGCACAGATACGCAGTATTTT. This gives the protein CATCTGSTDTQYF.

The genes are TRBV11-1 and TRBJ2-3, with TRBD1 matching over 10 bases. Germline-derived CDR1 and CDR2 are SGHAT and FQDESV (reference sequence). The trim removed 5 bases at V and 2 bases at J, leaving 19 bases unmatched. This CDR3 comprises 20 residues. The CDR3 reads CASSLSGDRGRRGLTDTQYF. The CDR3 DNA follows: TGTGCCAGCAGCCTATCTGGGGACAGGGGACGTCGGGGCCTCACAGATACGCAGTATTTT. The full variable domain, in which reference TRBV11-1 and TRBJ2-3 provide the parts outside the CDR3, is EAEVAQSPRYKITEKSQAVAFWCDPISGHATLYWYRQILGQGPELLVQFQDESVVDDSQLPKDRFSAERLKGVDSTLKIQPAELGDSAMYLCASSLSGDRGRRGLTDTQYFGPGTRLTVL.

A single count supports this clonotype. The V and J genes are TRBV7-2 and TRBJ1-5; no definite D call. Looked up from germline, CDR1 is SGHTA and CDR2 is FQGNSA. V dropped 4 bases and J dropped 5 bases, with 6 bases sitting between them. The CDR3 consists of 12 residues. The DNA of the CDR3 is TGTGCCAGCAGCTATGGGTATCAGCCCCAGCATTTT. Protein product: CASSYGYQPQHF.

The CDR3: CASSLALGQEQFF. The CDR3, as DNA: TGTGCCAGCAGCTTAGCGCTAGGACAGGAGCAGTTCTTC. This chain links TRBV7-2 with TRBJ2-1; D might be TRBD1 (6 bases). The CDR3 covers 13 residues. Trimming removed 0 bases at V and 10 bases at J, with 10 bases between. Germline V gives CDR1 SGHTA, CDR2 FQGNSA.

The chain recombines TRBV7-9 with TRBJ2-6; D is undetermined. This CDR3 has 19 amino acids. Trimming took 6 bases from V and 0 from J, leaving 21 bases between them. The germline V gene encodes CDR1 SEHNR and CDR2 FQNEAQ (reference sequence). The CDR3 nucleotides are TGTGCCAGCAGACATCCCGGACCGGAACACTCCTCTGGGGCCAACGTCCTGACTTTC. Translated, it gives CASRHPGPEHSSGANVLTF.

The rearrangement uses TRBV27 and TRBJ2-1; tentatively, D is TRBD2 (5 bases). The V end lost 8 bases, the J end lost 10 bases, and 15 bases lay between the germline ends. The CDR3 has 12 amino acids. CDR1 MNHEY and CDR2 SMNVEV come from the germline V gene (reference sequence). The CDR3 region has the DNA TGTGCCAGCGGGTTTGGTGGAGGAGAGCAGTTCTTC. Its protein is CASGFGGGEQFF.

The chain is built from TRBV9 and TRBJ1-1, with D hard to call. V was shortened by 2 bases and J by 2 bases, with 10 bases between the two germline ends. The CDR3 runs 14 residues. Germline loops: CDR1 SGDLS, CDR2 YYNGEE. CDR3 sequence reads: CASSVEPLNTEAFF. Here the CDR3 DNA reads TGTGCCAGCAGCGTCGAACCGCTAAACACTGAAGCTTTCTTT.

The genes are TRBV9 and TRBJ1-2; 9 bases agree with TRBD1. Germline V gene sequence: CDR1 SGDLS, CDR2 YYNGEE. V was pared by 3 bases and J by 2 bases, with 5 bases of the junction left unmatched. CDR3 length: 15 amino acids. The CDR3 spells CASSERGTGNYGYTF. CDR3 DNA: TGTGCCAGCAGCGAGAGGGGGACAGGGAACTATGGCTACACCTTC.

The CDR3 loop reads CASSYEGQKVPGELFF. The CDR3 DNA follows: TGTGCCAGCAGTTACGAGGGACAAAAAGTTCCCGGGGAGCTGTTTTTT. The chain carries TRBV6-6 and TRBJ2-2, with a weak D call TRBD1 (6 bases). Germline CDR1 and CDR2: MNHNY and SVGAGI (reference sequence). This CDR3 is 16 amino acids long. Trimming took off 2 bases at V and 6 bases at J, with 16 bases between the two ends.

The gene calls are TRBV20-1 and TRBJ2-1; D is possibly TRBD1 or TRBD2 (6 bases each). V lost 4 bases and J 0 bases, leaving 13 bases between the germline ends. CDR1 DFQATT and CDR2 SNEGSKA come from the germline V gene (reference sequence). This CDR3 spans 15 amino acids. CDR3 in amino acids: CSANLGGSSYNEQFF. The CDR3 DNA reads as TGCAGTGCTAACCTAGGGGGGTCCTCCTACAATGAGCAGTTCTTC.

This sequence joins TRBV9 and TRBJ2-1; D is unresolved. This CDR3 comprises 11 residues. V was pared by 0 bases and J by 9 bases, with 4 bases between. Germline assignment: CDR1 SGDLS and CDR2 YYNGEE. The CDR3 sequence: CASSVGAEQFF. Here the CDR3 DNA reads TGTGCCAGCAGCGTAGGTGCTGAGCAGTTCTTC. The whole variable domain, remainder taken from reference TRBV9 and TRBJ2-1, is DSGVTQTPKHLITATGQRVTLRCSPRSGDLSVYWYQQSLDQGLQFLIQYYNGEERAKGNILERFSAQQFPDLHSELNLSSLELGDSALYFCASSVGAEQFFGPGTRLTVL.

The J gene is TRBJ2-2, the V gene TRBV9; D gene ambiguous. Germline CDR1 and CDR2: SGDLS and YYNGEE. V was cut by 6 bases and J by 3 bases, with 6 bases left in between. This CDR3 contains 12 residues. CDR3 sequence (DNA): TGTGCCAGCACTTCGGACACCGGGGAGCTGTTTTTT. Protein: CASTSDTGELFF.

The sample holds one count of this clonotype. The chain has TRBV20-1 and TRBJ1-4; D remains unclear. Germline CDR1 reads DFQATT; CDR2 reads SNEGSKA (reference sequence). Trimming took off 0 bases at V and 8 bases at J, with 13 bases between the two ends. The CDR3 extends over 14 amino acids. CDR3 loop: CSARDREVGEKLFF. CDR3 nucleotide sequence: TGCAGTGCTAGAGATAGGGAGGTTGGGGAAAAACTGTTTTTT.